The TCR beta chain under discussion was sequenced for a study of cytomegalovirus exposure and HLA in healthy donors. V was clipped by 4 bases and J by 3 bases; unmatched bases: 13. This CDR3 contains 19 residues. CDR1 and CDR2 (germline): SGHKS, YYEKEE (reference sequence). Researchers ran the PCR with 60 Vbeta and 13 Jbeta primers. The data were produced by immunoSEQ multiplex PCR, yet TCRdb's version contains in-frame clones alone and is incomplete. The data hold some 130,000 clones, with 80% observed a single time. The sequence was collected from a man younger than 40 in good health and CMV-seronegative. Sequences were obtained from PBMCs. The chain joins TRBV5-5 to TRBJ2-5; 15 nucleotides agree with TRBD2. The CDR3 DNA reads TGTGCCAGCAGCCGCGGACTAGCGGGAGGGGGAAGGGGAAAAGAGACCCAGTACTTC. Its protein is CASSRGLAGGGRGKETQYF.